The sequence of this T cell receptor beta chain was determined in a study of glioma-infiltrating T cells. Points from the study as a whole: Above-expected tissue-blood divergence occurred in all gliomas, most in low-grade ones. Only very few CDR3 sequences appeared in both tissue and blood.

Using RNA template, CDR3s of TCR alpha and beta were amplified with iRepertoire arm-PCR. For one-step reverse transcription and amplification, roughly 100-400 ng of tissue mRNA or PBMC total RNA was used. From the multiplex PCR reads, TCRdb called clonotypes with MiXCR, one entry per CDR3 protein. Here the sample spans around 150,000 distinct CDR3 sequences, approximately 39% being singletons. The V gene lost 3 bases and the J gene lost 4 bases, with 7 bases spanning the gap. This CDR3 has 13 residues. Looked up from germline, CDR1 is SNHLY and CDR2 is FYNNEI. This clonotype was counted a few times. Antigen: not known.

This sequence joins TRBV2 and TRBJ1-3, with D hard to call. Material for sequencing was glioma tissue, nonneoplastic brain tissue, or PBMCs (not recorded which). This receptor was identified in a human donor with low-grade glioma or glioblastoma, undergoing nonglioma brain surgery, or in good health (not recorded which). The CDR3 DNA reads TGTGCCAGCAGTGATTCACACGGAAACACCATATATTTT. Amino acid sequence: CASSDSHGNTIYF.